Sequencing of this TCR beta chain was carried out in a study of neurological immune-mediated disorders. Broader study findings: None of the CDR3 amino acid sequences in expanded clones turned up in more than one subject, which points to private repertoires in all groups.

CDR1 and CDR2 from the germline V gene are DFQATT and SNEGSKA (reference sequence). CDR3 length: 14 residues. Trimming left V 2 bases short and J 0 bases short, with 11 bases between. This clonotype counts as medium-sized. What it recognizes is unknown. The unsorted libraries had their origin in 2 million PBMCs stored at -80 C. TCRdb passed the 5' RACE reads through MiXCR, listing each CDR3 protein once. Of around 18,000 distinct CDR3 sequences in the sample, less than 25% were seen once. The sample was PBMCs. The clonotype originates from a man between 50 and 59 years old in good health. The V call is TRBV20-1, the J call TRBJ2-7; D call uncertain. The DNA of the CDR3 is TGCAGTGCTAGATCCCGTGAAAGCTCCTACGAGCAGTACTTC. Translated, it gives CSARSRESSYEQYF.